The next 32 T cell receptor beta chains were all read from a single sample in a study of cytomegalovirus exposure and HLA in healthy donors. With 60 Vbeta and 13 Jbeta primers, the PCR was carried out. Sequencing was performed with immunoSEQ multiplex PCR; in TCRdb, only in-frame clones are kept and a portion is missing. The data show under 150,000 clones, with about 80% seen just once and around 1.2% held by the top ten. The sample was PBMCs. The source of these receptors is a man aged 50 to 60 in good health and CMV-seronegative.

This rearrangement joins TRBV30 to TRBJ1-5, with 9 bases lining up with TRBD1. The CDR3 runs to 13 residues. V trimming: 6 bases; J trimming: 3 bases; junction bases outside the gene matches: 3. Germline V gene data show CDR1 as GTSNPN and CDR2 as SVGIG (reference sequence). As DNA, the CDR3 is TGTGCCTGTACAGGGGGCTTCAATCAGCCCCAGCATTTT. It encodes CACTGGFNQPQHF.

This clone appeared a single time. V usage is TRBV19 and J usage is TRBJ2-1; 7 bases are shared with TRBD1. Unmatched junction bases numbered 8, after V lost 7 bases and J lost 2 bases. Germline V CDR1 and CDR2: LNHDA, SQIVND (reference sequence). The CDR3 length is 15 residues. CDR3 region: CASIPPGGAYNEQFF. CDR3 in DNA: TGTGCCAGTATCCCCCCAGGGGGAGCCTACAATGAGCAGTTCTTC.

This clone occurred a few times. This chain connects TRBV9 to TRBJ2-2, with 9 bases identical to TRBD1. Germline CDR1 is SGDLS and CDR2 is YYNGEE. Trimming at V came to 3 bases and at J to 4 bases, leaving 1 base not matched to a gene. CDR3 length: 14 amino acids. CDR3 sequence reads: CASSAGQGTGELFF. The CDR3 nucleotides read TGTGCCAGCAGCGCGGGACAGGGCACCGGGGAGCTGTTTTTT.

The chain links TRBV7-9 to TRBJ1-3; TRBD1 might be the D (5 bases). Germline CDR1 SEHNR, CDR2 FQNEAQ (reference sequence). Trimming pared 5 bases from V and 0 bases from J, leaving 11 bases between. The CDR3 totals 15 residues. CDR3 DNA sequence: TGTGCCAGCAGCCCGGGGGGGATCTCTGGAAACACCATATATTTT. Translated, it gives CASSPGGISGNTIYF.

The rearrangement uses TRBV18 and TRBJ2-5; D is perhaps TRBD1 (5 bases). The CDR3 is made up of 13 amino acids. Trimming pared 3 bases from V and 4 bases from J, leaving 9 bases between. Germline CDR1 and CDR2: KGHSH and LQKENI. The chain's CDR3 is CASSPGRGETQYF. The CDR3 region has the DNA TGTGCCAGCTCACCGGGAAGGGGAGAGACCCAGTACTTC.

The V gene is TRBV7-2, the J gene TRBJ2-1; 15 bases fit TRBD2. V lost 5 bases, J lost 6 bases, and 5 bases stayed unmatched. The CDR3 is 16 amino acids. Per the germline V gene, CDR1 is SGHTA and CDR2 is FQGNSA. This CDR3 reads CASSPGLAGGINEQFF. CDR3 nucleotides: TGTGCCAGCAGCCCCGGACTAGCGGGAGGGATCAATGAGCAGTTCTTC.

In its sample, this clone was seen a few times. The J gene is TRBJ2-7, the V gene TRBV6-5; 13 bases line up with TRBD2. The V gene end was trimmed by 4 bases and the J gene end by 4 bases; junction bases not matched to a gene: 4. Germline assignment: CDR1 MNHEY and CDR2 SVGAGI. The CDR3 totals 15 residues. The CDR3 region has the DNA TGTGCCAGCAGTTCGCCGGGACTAGCGGGATACGAGCAGTACTTC. Translation gives CASSSPGLAGYEQYF.

This clone was observed a single time. The chain combines TRBV9 with TRBJ2-3; possible D gene TRBD2, 5 bases. The CDR3 totals 13 residues. Between the trimmed V and J ends, which lost 0 bases and 4 bases, there was a span of 6 bases. Per germline, CDR1 SGDLS and CDR2 YYNGEE. The CDR3 loop reads CASSVVEADTQYF. The DNA for the CDR3 is TGTGCCAGCAGCGTAGTGGAGGCAGATACGCAGTATTTT.

The rearrangement links TRBV28 to TRBJ2-7; TRBD1 might be the D (5 bases). The CDR3 totals 16 residues. Trimming removed 3 bases from V and 4 bases from J, with 19 bases in between. Germline lookup yields CDR1 MDHEN and CDR2 SYDVKM. CDR3: CASSFVDKGFRYEQYF. CDR3 coding DNA: TGTGCCAGCAGTTTTGTGGACAAGGGATTCCGATACGAGCAGTACTTC.

The chain has TRBV5-4 and TRBJ2-7; 7 positions match TRBD2. With 10 bases clipped from V and 6 bases from J, the junction kept 10 bases outside the gene matches. The V gene's germline CDR1 is SGHNT and CDR2 YYREEE (reference sequence). The CDR3 runs to 12 residues. The CDR3 here is CAARGVLGEQYF. The CDR3 region has the DNA TGTGCCGCACGGGGGGTCTTAGGCGAGCAGTACTTC.

This clone was counted between two and nine times. The CDR3 is CASSVPGLAGVAGETQYF. The CDR3 region has the DNA TGCGCCAGCAGCGTGCCGGGACTAGCGGGAGTTGCCGGCGAGACCCAGTACTTC. The gene calls are TRBV5-1 and TRBJ2-5; TRBD2 matches 14 bases. V shed 4 bases and J 5 bases; nucleotides not matched to a gene: 13. The CDR3 loop spans 18 amino acids. Germline CDR1 reads SGHRS; CDR2 reads YFSETQ.

The chain uses TRBV19 and TRBJ1-5; a weak D match, TRBD1 (6 bases). Germline V gene sequence: CDR1 LNHDA, CDR2 SQIVND (reference sequence). V lost 5 bases and J lost 0, with 11 bases in between. The CDR3 sequence is 15 residues long. Here the CDR3 reads CASSVGHNSNQPQHF. DNA for the CDR3: TGTGCCAGTAGTGTGGGACACAATAGCAATCAGCCCCAGCATTTT.

The chain recombines TRBV19 with TRBJ1-5, with a weak D call TRBD1 (6 bases). The CDR3 consists of 17 residues. The V gene lost 0 bases and the J gene lost 5 bases, with 17 bases spanning the gap. CDR1 is LNHDA, CDR2 SQIVND, per germline (reference sequence). CDR3 amino acids: CASSIDDGGAQHQPQHF. The CDR3 DNA sequence: TGTGCCAGTAGTATAGATGACGGGGGGGCGCAACATCAGCCCCAGCATTTT.

The chain combines TRBV4-2 with TRBJ2-1, with D perhaps matching TRBD2 (6 bases). Trimming removed 1 base at V and 2 bases at J, with 9 bases between. The CDR3 has 15 amino acids. Germline assignment: CDR1 LGHNA and CDR2 YNFKEQ. As DNA, the CDR3 is TGTGCCAGCAGCCAAGGAAGGGAGGCCTACAATGAGCAGTTCTTC. Encoded protein: CASSQGREAYNEQFF.

This chain links TRBV5-4 with TRBJ2-5; unclear D gene. The germline V and J ends were trimmed by 4 bases and 4 bases, with 11 bases remaining between them. The CDR3 covers 13 residues. Germline V gene lookup returns CDR1 SGHNT and CDR2 YYREEE (reference sequence). The CDR3 is CASSLRVGETQYF. The CDR3 DNA is TGTGCCAGCAGCCTCCGGGTGGGAGAGACCCAGTACTTC.

This clone was recorded only once. The rearrangement joins TRBV28 to TRBJ2-3; TRBD2 matches at 10 bases. Germline loops: CDR1 MDHEN, CDR2 SYDVKM. V gave up 4 bases and J gave up 1 base; unmatched junction bases: 11. The CDR3 extends over 18 amino acids. CDR3 amino acids: CASSSSSGRRRGTDTQYF. CDR3 DNA: TGTGCCAGCAGTTCATCTAGCGGGAGAAGGAGAGGCACAGATACGCAGTATTTT.

The chain links TRBV28 to TRBJ2-1, with D possibly being TRBD1 (6 bases). Per the germline V gene, CDR1 is MDHEN and CDR2 is SYDVKM. V lost 6 bases to trimming and J lost 1 base, with 13 bases between them. This CDR3 region has 15 residues. The CDR3 DNA follows: TGTGCCAGCAGCCCCGATCAGGGGTCCTACAATGAGCAGTTCTTC. It specifies CASSPDQGSYNEQFF.

The V call is TRBV5-1, the J call TRBJ2-2; 10 bases fit TRBD1. Germline V gene lookup returns CDR1 SGHRS and CDR2 YFSETQ. V was pared by 4 bases and J by 3 bases, with 6 bases of the junction left unmatched. This CDR3 spans 16 amino acids. The CDR3 DNA reads TGCGCCAGCAGCAGGACCGGGACAGGGGACACCGGGGAGCTGTTTTTT. This gives the protein CASSRTGTGDTGELFF.

The V and J genes are TRBV5-1 and TRBJ2-3; D possibly corresponds to TRBD2 (6 bases). The CDR3 spans 15 residues. The V gene's germline CDR1 is SGHRS and CDR2 YFSETQ. V dropped 0 bases and J dropped 3 bases, with 11 bases sitting between them. CDR3 nucleotides: TGCGCCAGCAGCTTGGTGGGAGGCTTGACAGATACGCAGTATTTT. Encoded protein: CASSLVGGLTDTQYF. Complete variable domain (other parts from reference TRBV5-1 and TRBJ2-3): KAGVTQTPRYLIKTRGQQVTLSCSPISGHRSVSWYQQTPGQGLQFLFEYFSETQRNKGNFPGRFSGRQFSNSRSEMNVSTLELGDSALYLCASSLVGGLTDTQYFGPGTRLTVL.

The chain joins TRBV18 to TRBJ1-1; 7 nucleotides line up with TRBD1. This CDR3 contains 12 residues. With V trimmed by 9 bases and J by 5 bases, 6 bases remained unmatched. Germline CDR1 reads KGHSH; CDR2 reads LQKENI. The CDR3 sequence: CASSAQGTEAFF. The DNA for the CDR3 is TGTGCCAGTTCTGCACAGGGGACTGAAGCTTTCTTT.

This chain uses TRBV27 with TRBJ2-1; 12 bases map to TRBD1. V dropped 5 bases and J dropped 4; count of bases not matched to a gene: 9. CDR1 is MNHEY and CDR2 is SMNVEV in the germline V gene (reference sequence). The CDR3 loop spans 17 amino acids. CDR3 sequence: CASSIRDRGPSYNEQFF. CDR3 nucleotides: TGTGCCAGCAGTATCCGGGACAGGGGGCCATCATACAATGAGCAGTTCTTC.

The chain couples TRBV10-3 to TRBJ2-3, with a possible D match to TRBD2 (5 bases). The V gene lost 3 bases and the J gene lost 2 bases, with 12 bases spanning the gap. Per the germline V gene, CDR1 is ENHRY and CDR2 is SYGVKD. The CDR3 length is 15 residues. Written as DNA, the CDR3 is TGTGCCATCAGTGACACTAGATCCAACACAGATACGCAGTATTTT. Residues: CAISDTRSNTDTQYF.

V gene TRBV28 combines with J gene TRBJ1-1; D not certain. Germline loops: CDR1 MDHEN, CDR2 SYDVKM. This CDR3 spans 13 amino acids. V lost 3 bases and J lost 0, with 5 bases in between. CDR3 sequence (DNA): TGTGCCAGCAGTTTCGGGATGAACACTGAAGCTTTCTTT. Translated, it gives CASSFGMNTEAFF.

This chain links TRBV5-8 with TRBJ2-3; 8 positions match TRBD1. The length of the CDR3 is 15 residues. CDR1 is SGHTS and CDR2 is YDEGEE in the germline V gene. V lost 4 bases and J lost 3; bases outside the gene matches: 7. The DNA of the CDR3 is TGTGCCAGCAGCGAACGGACAGGGAAGACAGATACGCAGTATTTT. Its protein is CASSERTGKTDTQYF.

The gene calls are TRBV18 and TRBJ2-2; 9 nucleotides align to TRBD1. The J segment lost 2 bases and the V segment lost 1 base, leaving 2 bases of the junction unmatched. This CDR3 has 16 residues. The germline V gene has CDR1 KGHSH and CDR2 LQKENI. CDR3 nucleotide sequence: TGTGCCAGCTCACCACAGGGACAGGGTAACACCGGGGAGCTGTTTTTT. Amino acid sequence: CASSPQGQGNTGELFF.

V usage is TRBV5-1 and J usage is TRBJ2-1; D may be TRBD1 (5 bases). The CDR3 spans 15 residues. V was pared by 4 bases and J by 0 bases, with 11 bases between. Germline assignment: CDR1 SGHRS and CDR2 YFSETQ. Here the CDR3 DNA reads TGCGCCAGCAGCGCGGTAGGGGCCTCCTACAATGAGCAGTTCTTC. Translated: CASSAVGASYNEQFF.

This sequence joins TRBV7-2 and TRBJ2-1, with TRBD2 matching 9 bases. This CDR3 has 15 residues. CDR1 and CDR2 (germline): SGHTA, FQGNSA. V dropped 2 bases and J dropped 6; count of bases not matched to a gene: 5. The CDR3 spells CASSLSIAGVNEQFF. The CDR3 nucleotides read TGTGCCAGCAGCTTAAGCATAGCGGGAGTCAATGAGCAGTTCTTC.

V gene TRBV11-3 combines with J gene TRBJ2-1; the match to TRBD1 covers 9 bases. V shed 3 bases and J 9 bases; nucleotides not matched to a gene: 6. The CDR3 is 14 amino acids. CDR1 SGHNT and CDR2 YENEEA come from the germline V gene. The CDR3 sequence: CASSFGTGSGEQFF. CDR3 sequence (DNA): TGTGCCAGCAGCTTCGGGACAGGGTCTGGTGAGCAGTTCTTC.

The rearrangement uses TRBV20-1 and TRBJ1-1; no reliable D call. Germline V lookup: CDR1 DFQATT, CDR2 SNEGSKA (reference sequence). Trimming cost V 6 bases and J 8 bases, with 13 bases left between them. The CDR3 covers 11 residues. This chain's CDR3 is CSATEIVEAFF. The CDR3, as DNA: TGCAGTGCGACGGAGATCGTAGAAGCTTTCTTT.

The J gene is TRBJ2-2, the V gene TRBV5-1; 9 bases align to TRBD1. V lost 4 bases and J lost 1; bases outside the gene matches: 2. CDR1 SGHRS and CDR2 YFSETQ come from the germline V gene. The CDR3 extends over 15 amino acids. CDR3 nucleotide sequence: TGCGCCAGCAGCCCGGACAGGGGGAACACCGGGGAGCTGTTTTTT. Its translation is CASSPDRGNTGELFF. The full variable domain, completed using reference TRBV5-1 and TRBJ2-2, is KAGVTQTPRYLIKTRGQQVTLSCSPISGHRSVSWYQQTPGQGLQFLFEYFSETQRNKGNFPGRFSGRQFSNSRSEMNVSTLELGDSALYLCASSPDRGNTGELFFGEGSRLTVL.

Only one count was recorded for this clone. V usage is TRBV4-1 and J usage is TRBJ2-1, with a tentative D call TRBD2 (5 bases). The CDR3 totals 13 residues. V lost 0 bases, J lost 9 bases, and 9 bases lay in between. Germline V gene lookup returns CDR1 MGHRA and CDR2 YSYEKL. CDR3 residues: CASSQERGGEQFF. DNA for the CDR3: TGCGCCAGCAGCCAAGAACGCGGAGGTGAGCAGTTCTTC.

The chain recombines TRBV14 with TRBJ1-2; TRBD1 aligns across 10 bases. V shed 5 bases, J shed 6 bases, and the junction held 12 bases outside the gene matches. This CDR3 contains 16 residues. Germline loops: CDR1 SGHDN, CDR2 FVKESK. The CDR3 region has the DNA TGTGCCAGCAGCAACACCCCTCTCGACAGGGGGCATGGCTACACCTTC. Its protein product is CASSNTPLDRGHGYTF.